A single sample is the source of the 3 T cell receptor beta chains below, sequenced in a study of response to subunit inactivated influenza vaccine. TCRdb processed the RT-PCR reads anew with MiXCR; each CDR3 protein has one entry. In the table there are over 400,000 distinct CDR3 sequences, approximately 11% of which are singletons. Sequenced here: PBMCs from blood, sampled about 40 days after vaccination. The receptors were sampled from a man in his fifties or sixties who received an inactivated influenza vaccine.

This clonotype has ten or more counts. V gene TRBV20-1 combines with J gene TRBJ2-7, with D unresolved. Germline CDR1 DFQATT, CDR2 SNEGSKA (reference sequence). Deletions cut 6 bases from V and 1 base from J, with 7 bases between. This CDR3 has 11 residues. In DNA form, the CDR3 reads TGCAGTGCGAGTAGGTCCTACGAGCAGTACTTC. This translates into CSASRSYEQYF.

This clonotype has only a few counts. This chain connects TRBV7-9 to TRBJ2-7; 12 bases are a match to TRBD1. The CDR3 loop spans 16 amino acids. Germline V gene data show CDR1 as SEHNR and CDR2 as FQNEAQ (reference sequence). Trimming took 4 bases from V and 0 from J; bases not matched to a gene: 4. The CDR3 bases are TGTGCCAGCAGCTCCGGGACAGGGGGCAACTCCTACGAGCAGTACTTC. It codes for CASSSGTGGNSYEQYF.

There are many counts of this clonotype. This chain joins TRBV12-3 or TRBV12-4 and TRBJ2-5, with D perhaps TRBD1 (7 bases). V lost 5 bases to trimming and J lost 7 bases, with 17 bases between them. The CDR3 runs 14 residues. CDR3 amino acids: CASSAGQQKGTQYF. CDR3 in DNA: TGTGCCAGCAGTGCGGGACAGCAAAAAGGGACCCAGTACTTC.